Presented here are 14 T cell receptor beta chains from one specimen sequenced in a study of blood T cell repertoires in COVID-19. The table came from immunoSEQ multiplex PCR; TCRdb's copy has only in-frame clones and leaves some out. The sample consists of a few hundred thousand clones, less than 90% of them appearing once. The specimen was PBMCs or T cells enriched from blood (not recorded which). The origin of the receptors is a woman aged 25-40 years who had been exposed to COVID-19.

The chain combines TRBV4-2 with TRBJ2-7, with 14 nucleotides matching TRBD2. V was pared by 3 bases and J by 6 bases, with 13 bases of the junction left unmatched. The CDR3 covers 18 residues. Germline CDR1 and CDR2: LGHNA and YNFKEQ. The chain's CDR3 is CASSQTAQTGTSGGEQYF. The CDR3 DNA is TGTGCCAGCAGCCAGACGGCTCAAACCGGGACTAGCGGGGGCGAGCAGTACTTC.

The gene calls are TRBV6-2 or TRBV6-3 and TRBJ1-2, with D unclear. Germline CDR1 reads MNHEY; CDR2 reads SVGEGT. The CDR3 is made up of 14 amino acids. V was cut by 0 bases and J by 8 bases, with 13 bases left in between. The CDR3 sequence is CASSYSGRLEGYTF. CDR3 in DNA: TGTGCCAGCAGTTACTCGGGTCGACTGGAGGGCTACACCTTC.

V is TRBV30 and J is TRBJ1-2; TRBD1 is a possible D gene (6 bases). CDR3 length equals 14 residues. CDR1 and CDR2 (germline): GTSNPN, SVGIG (reference sequence). Trimming took 3 bases from V and 4 from J, leaving 15 bases between them. The CDR3 is CAWRGQGPSYGYTF. CDR3 sequence (DNA): TGTGCCTGGAGGGGTCAGGGGCCGTCCTATGGCTACACCTTC.

The rearrangement links TRBV6-5 to TRBJ2-1; TRBD1 agrees at 7 bases. Losses at the gene ends were 0 bases for V and 7 bases for J; bases not matched to a gene: 3. The germline gives CDR1 MNHEY, CDR2 SVGAGI. The length of the CDR3 is 14 residues. CDR3 in amino acids: CASSYSGGGNEQFF. CDR3 in DNA: TGTGCCAGCAGTTACTCAGGGGGCGGGAATGAGCAGTTCTTC.

This clone was seen once. J is TRBJ1-5 and V is TRBV27; D gene unclear. CDR1 MNHEY and CDR2 SMNVEV come from the germline V gene (reference sequence). V lost 6 bases, J lost 1 base, and 16 bases lay in between. The CDR3 sequence is 16 residues long. The DNA of the CDR3 is TGTGCCAGCAGAGTCCGGGGAGCAAAAAGCAATCAGCCCCAGCATTTT. Translation gives CASRVRGAKSNQPQHF.

The chain links TRBV7-3 to TRBJ2-3; tentative D call: TRBD2 (6 bases). The CDR3 length is 14 residues. Germline V gene data show CDR1 as SGHTA and CDR2 as FQGTGA. Trimming stripped 1 base from V and 1 base from J, with 6 bases between. CDR3 DNA: TGTGCCAGCAGCTTAAGGGGGGGCACAGATACGCAGTATTTT. Translating gives CASSLRGGTDTQYF. Supplemented by reference TRBV7-3 and TRBJ2-3, the full variable domain reads GAGVSQTPSNKVTEKGKYVELRCDPISGHTALYWYRQSLGQGPEFLIYFQGTGAADDSGLPNDRFFAVRPEGSVSTLKIQRTERGDSAVYLCASSLRGGTDTQYFGPGTRLTVL.

V gene TRBV10-3 combines with J gene TRBJ1-1; D possibly corresponds to TRBD1 (6 bases). Germline V gene sequence: CDR1 ENHRY, CDR2 SYGVKD. This CDR3 is 16 amino acids long. Between the trimmed V and J ends, which lost 2 bases and 0 bases, there was a span of 13 bases. The CDR3 here is CAISEPQGPLNTEAFF. The CDR3 DNA follows: TGTGCCATCAGTGAGCCACAGGGTCCACTGAACACTGAAGCTTTCTTT.

The chain has TRBV11-3 and TRBJ1-1, with 8 bases that match TRBD1. The junction had 10 bases not matched to a gene; V was cut back by 5 bases and J by 5 bases. The germline V gene has CDR1 SGHNT and CDR2 YENEEA. This CDR3 comprises 15 residues. The chain's CDR3 is CASSHPWTGMTEAFF. For the CDR3, the DNA is TGTGCCAGCAGCCACCCATGGACAGGGATGACTGAAGCTTTCTTT.

The genes are TRBV12-3 or TRBV12-4 and TRBJ1-1; D may be TRBD1 (6 bases). The ends were cut back, 3 bases at V and 8 bases at J, with 10 bases in the middle. This CDR3 region has 12 residues. The CDR3 DNA reads TGTGCCAGCAGTTTTGGGCAGGGGGAAGCTTTCTTT. Translating it yields CASSFGQGEAFF.

The chain uses TRBV13 and TRBJ1-2; D unclear. Trimming left V 6 bases short and J 0 bases short, with 14 bases between. Germline V gene data show CDR1 as PRHDT and CDR2 as FYEKMQ (reference sequence). The CDR3 covers 15 residues. The CDR3 DNA is TGTGCCAGCAGACAGTGGGTCGCTTCTAACTATGGCTACACCTTC. It encodes CASRQWVASNYGYTF.

This CDR3 reads CASRQDIYGYTF. In DNA, the CDR3 is TGTGCCAGCAGGCAGGACATCTATGGCTACACCTTC. This chain uses TRBV27 with TRBJ1-2; weak D call: TRBD1 (5 bases). Germline CDR1 is MNHEY and CDR2 is SMNVEV (reference sequence). This CDR3 region has 12 residues. V was clipped by 6 bases and J by 4 bases, with 9 bases between them.

The chain joins TRBV28 to TRBJ2-1; 9 positions agree with TRBD2. J was trimmed by 4 bases and V by 11 bases; bases with no gene match: 9. Germline V lookup: CDR1 MDHEN, CDR2 SYDVKM. The CDR3 totals 14 residues. The CDR3 here is CAAHSGGTYNEQFF. The CDR3 region has the DNA TGTGCCGCGCATAGCGGGGGTACGTACAATGAGCAGTTCTTC.

The chain employs TRBV7-8 and TRBJ1-3; no clear D gene. Germline CDR1 is SGHVS and CDR2 is FQNEAQ. With 10 bases removed from V and 4 bases from J, the gap between germline ends came to 17 bases. The CDR3 loop spans 14 amino acids. CDR3 amino acids: CATGSVALGNTIYF. The DNA of the CDR3 is TGTGCCACCGGGAGTGTGGCTTTAGGAAACACCATATATTTT.

The gene calls are TRBV10-3 and TRBJ1-1; D is unresolved. Trimming pared 3 bases from V and 5 bases from J, leaving 10 bases between. The CDR3 loop spans 13 amino acids. Germline V gene lookup returns CDR1 ENHRY and CDR2 SYGVKD. CDR3 DNA sequence: TGTGCCATCAGTGACAGTATCGGGACTGAAGCTTTCTTT. Amino acids: CAISDSIGTEAFF.